This T cell receptor beta chain comes out of a study of blood T cell repertoires in COVID-19. Here immunoSEQ multiplex PCR was the method, and the copy in TCRdb shows in-frame clones only, minus some. The sample carries around 30,000 clones, approximately 86% recorded once. Germline V gene sequence: CDR1 MGHDK, CDR2 SYGVNS. The CDR3 contains 15 residues. Trimming at V came to 6 bases and at J to 8 bases, leaving 8 bases not matched to a gene. The chain recombines TRBV25-1 with TRBJ1-6, with TRBD1 matching over 9 bases. This receptor was identified in a human donor in a cohort sampled during active COVID-19. The donor label of this sample is uncertain. Input material: peripheral blood. CDR3 sequence (DNA): TGTGCCAGCAGGGAGAAGGACAGGGGAGATTCACCCCTCCACTTT. Translating it yields CASREKDRGDSPLHF.